This T cell receptor (beta chain) was sequenced during a study of T cells after posttransplantation cyclophosphamide. The naive gate required viable CD3+CD4+ or CD3+CD8+ cells with CCR7+CD45RA+CD45RO-CD95-CD27+CD28+ phenotype. The CDR3 has 16 residues. Germline V gene lookup returns CDR1 WNHNN and CDR2 SYGVQD (reference sequence). Trimming took off 7 bases at V and 0 bases at J, with 17 bases between the two ends. This clone was recorded once. Here immunoSEQ multiplex PCR was the method, and the copy in TCRdb shows in-frame clones only, minus some. Counted here are approximately 28,000 clones, around 90% occurring once; the ten biggest clones make up around 0.26%.

The sequence came from a woman aged 60 to 75 in good health, CMV-negative, and a related stem cell transplant donor. This sequence joins TRBV10-1 and TRBJ2-3; D is possibly TRBD2 (5 bases). Sequencing was done on a sample of naive CD4+ T cells sorted from PBMCs. CDR3 nucleotides: TGCGCCAGCAAGGGCGGGCCAAAATATAGCACAGATACGCAGTATTTT. This encodes CASKGGPKYSTDTQYF.